Sequencing of this T cell receptor (beta chain) was carried out in a study of breast tumors, draining lymph nodes, adjacent tissues. Broader study findings: The lymph node origin of tumor T cells was framed as consistent with a hypothesis, not demonstrated. Tumor repertoires ranked between lymph nodes and nontumor tissue in diversity, with V and J gene preferences. Tumor and nontumor repertoires were significantly more similar in luminal-like than in basal-like breast cancer. Data fit most tumor T cells coming from lymph node, expanding in tumor.

CDR1 and CDR2 from the germline V gene are LGHDT and YNNKEL (reference sequence). Trimming took off 0 bases at V and 3 bases at J, with 5 bases between the two ends. This CDR3 contains 13 residues. TCRdb fed the multiplex PCR reads into MiXCR, producing one record per CDR3 protein. This repertoire shows about 11,000 distinct CDR3 sequences, about 36% found once; its top ten account for roughly 14%. To note about this clonotype: The antigen is unknown.

This receptor was identified in a female donor with breast cancer. Some clones in this sample may be carry-over from other donors' samples. The specimen sequenced was breast tumor tissue. The chain links TRBV3-1 to TRBJ1-1, with D perhaps TRBD1 (5 bases). The CDR3: CASSQDRDTEAFF. The CDR3 coding sequence is TGTGCCAGCAGCCAAGACAGGGACACTGAAGCTTTCTTT.